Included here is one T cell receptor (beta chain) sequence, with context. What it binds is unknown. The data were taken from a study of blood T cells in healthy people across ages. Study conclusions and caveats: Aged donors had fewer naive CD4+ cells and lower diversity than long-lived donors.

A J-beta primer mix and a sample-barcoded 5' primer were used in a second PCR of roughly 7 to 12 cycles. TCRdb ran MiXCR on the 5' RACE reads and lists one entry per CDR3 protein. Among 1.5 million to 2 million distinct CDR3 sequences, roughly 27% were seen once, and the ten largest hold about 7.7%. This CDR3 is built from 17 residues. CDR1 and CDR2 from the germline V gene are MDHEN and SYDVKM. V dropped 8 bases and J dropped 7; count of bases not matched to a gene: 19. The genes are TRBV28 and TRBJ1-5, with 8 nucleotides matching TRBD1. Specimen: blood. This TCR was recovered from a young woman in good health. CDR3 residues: CASSIPPGTGNVQPQHF. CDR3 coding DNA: TGTGCCAGCTCAATTCCTCCCGGGACAGGAAACGTACAGCCCCAGCATTTT.